This T cell receptor (beta chain) is drawn from a study of blood T cell repertoires in COVID-19. Study in general: The United States, Italy and Spain provided the acute and convalescent COVID-19 samples.

Authors' methods: Amplification from reference gene primers served as the basis for estimated nucleated cell counts. The table came from immunoSEQ multiplex PCR; TCRdb's copy has only in-frame clones and leaves some out. Clone size and V and J calls were adopted from that table, with D and trimming inferred from the DNA. The sample lists around 370,000 clones, 88% occurring once. The CDR3 contains 16 residues. The V gene's germline CDR1 is SGHTA and CDR2 FQGNSA. V was trimmed by 5 bases and J by 2 bases, leaving 18 bases between them. The receptor's source is a woman in her sixties or seventies with COVID-19, enrolled during active disease. The J gene is TRBJ2-5, the V gene TRBV7-2; no clear D. The source material was peripheral blood. This CDR3 is CASSPGWIKEQETQYF. The CDR3 DNA is TGTGCCAGCAGCCCCGGGTGGATCAAAGAACAAGAGACCCAGTACTTC.